A selection of T cell receptor beta chains follows, all from one sample in a study of T cell responses to AZD1222 COVID-19 vaccine. Repertoires were generated with immunoSEQ multiplex PCR, while TCRdb's copy carries only in-frame clones and drops some. Of over 100,000 clones listed, around 93% were seen once; the top ten hold 7% to 9%. Material: peripheral blood, obtained on day 0 of AZD1222 vaccination. The source is an adult in good health. The CDR3 runs from the conserved cysteine through the conserved F or W. D genes are given only for firm matches. Rows may omit the clone size; those that give it use once, few, many or a size class.

V gene	J gene	clone size	D gene	CDR3 DNA	CDR3 protein
TRBV5-5	TRBJ2-5	NA	TRBD1	TGTGCCAGCGGACCGGGACAGATCCAAGAGACCCAGTACTTC	CASGPGQIQETQYF
TRBV10-2	TRBJ1-2	NA	NA	TGCGCCAGCAGTGAACTGGGACTTAACTATGGCTACACCTTC	CASSELGLNYGYTF
TRBV10-3	TRBJ1-1	NA	NA	TGTGCCATCAGTAGCAGGGGTCTGAACACTGAAGCTTTCTTT	CAISSRGLNTEAFF
TRBV18	TRBJ1-1	NA	NA	TGTGCCAGCTCACCATTATCTGGGACGGGTGAAGCTTTCTTT	CASSPLSGTGEAFF
TRBV5-1	TRBJ2-7	NA	TRBD1	TGCGCCAGCAGCCCCACAGGGGGGAGCTCCTACGAGCAGTACTTC	CASSPTGGSSYEQYF
TRBV12-3/TRBV12-4	TRBJ1-3	NA	NA	TGTGCCAGCAGTTTAAGTGAAAACACCATATATTTT	CASSLSENTIYF
TRBV5-3	TRBJ1-6	once	NA	TGTGCCAGAAGCTCCCCGGGCCGCAGCTCCTATAATTCACCCCTCCACTTT	CARSSPGRSSYNSPLHF
TRBV20-1	TRBJ1-1	once	NA	TGCAGTGCTAGATCTCCGGACAGCGCTTTCTTT	CSARSPDSAFF
TRBV7-6	TRBJ2-3	once	TRBD2	TGTGCCAGCAGCCCGGGACTAGCGGGGAGCACAGATACGCAGTATTTT	CASSPGLAGSTDTQYF
TRBV19	TRBJ1-2	NA	TRBD1	TGTGCCAGTGCCTACAGGGGGCGGAACTATGGCTACACCTTC	CASAYRGRNYGYTF
TRBV7-4	TRBJ1-2	NA	NA	TGTGCCAGCAGCCCTGTGTCAACCGACGATCTCTATGGCTACACCTTC	CASSPVSTDDLYGYTF
TRBV11-2	TRBJ2-5	NA	NA	TGTGCCAGCAGCCCACTGTCCGGGACGGTACAAGAGACCCAGTACTTC	CASSPLSGTVQETQYF
TRBV2	TRBJ2-7	NA	TRBD2	TGTGCCAGCAGTGGACTAGCGGGGGCAGGGGAGCAGTACTTC	CASSGLAGAGEQYF
TRBV30	TRBJ1-5	NA	NA	TGTGCCTGGAGTGTAGGAGGGGGCAATCAGCCCCAGCATTTT	CAWSVGGGNQPQHF
TRBV6-5	TRBJ1-2	NA	NA	TGTGCCAGCAATCTCAACCGGGAAGGTGGCTACACCTTC	CASNLNREGGYTF
TRBV25-1	TRBJ1-1	NA	NA	TGTGCCAGCAGTGGTTCCAGGGTCCGGAACACTGAAGCTTTCTTT	CASSGSRVRNTEAFF
TRBV2	TRBJ1-6	NA	NA	TGTGCCAGCAGTGAAGCAGAATCGATTGGGTCACCCCTCCACTTT	CASSEAESIGSPLHF
TRBV11-2	TRBJ2-5	NA	TRBD2	TGTGCCAGCAGCTTAGGAGCGGGGGTCCGGGAGACCCAGTACTTC	CASSLGAGVRETQYF
TRBV19	TRBJ2-4	NA	NA	TGTGCAATCGGGGTAGCCAAAAACATTCAGTACTTC	CAIGVAKNIQYF
TRBV6-1	TRBJ1-1	NA	NA	TGTGCCAGCAGTGAGGCAGGTCTATCGGCTTTCTTT	CASSEAGLSAFF
TRBV5-1	TRBJ1-4	NA	NA	TGCGCCAGCAGCCCCGTCCGGAGTGCAACTAATGAAAAACTGTTTTTT	CASSPVRSATNEKLFF
TRBV10-3	TRBJ1-2	NA	NA	TGTGCCATCAGGGCGATAGGGGATGAGGGCTACACCTTC	CAIRAIGDEGYTF
TRBV7-3	TRBJ1-1	NA	NA	TGTGCCAGCAGCTTAACGACAAACACTGAAGCTTTCTTT	CASSLTTNTEAFF
TRBV7-9	TRBJ2-3	few	NA	TGTGCCAGCAGCTTCGGGGGGCCGCAGTATTTT	CASSFGGPQYF